The subject of this entry is one TCR beta chain. This record comes from a study of blood T cell repertoires in COVID-19. About the research overall: The origin of the acute and convalescent COVID-19 samples was the United States, Italy and Spain. Nucleic acid was either cDNA or gDNA, and it came from T cells, B-cell-depleted T cells, or PBMCs.

The CDR3 totals 16 residues. V dropped 1 base and J dropped 4; count of bases not matched to a gene: 7. Germline V gives CDR1 LGHDT, CDR2 YNNKEL (reference sequence). In the original processing: Estimated nucleated cell counts came from reference gene primer amplification. TCRdb's table, derived via immunoSEQ multiplex PCR, lists solely in-frame clones and lacks some. Clone size and the V and J calls come from that table; the DNA yielded D and trimming. The sample records about 200,000 clones, about 91% being singletons. Material: peripheral blood. This chain links TRBV3-1 (or the pseudogene TRBV3-2) with TRBJ1-3; 7 positions agree with TRBD1. The TCR sequence derives from a middle-aged woman with acute or convalescent COVID-19. DNA of the CDR3: TGTGCCAGCAGCCAAGTTACAGGGGCGAGAGGAAACACCATATATTTT. As protein: CASSQVTGARGNTIYF.